This T cell receptor (beta chain) originates from a study of T cells in Graves' hyperthyroidism and ophthalmopathy. The study, taken as a whole, reports: A 13 V-J signature model discriminated ophthalmopathy versus stable hyperthyroidism.

The TCR beta CDR3 regions underwent amplification using RNA transcripts as the source. The HTBI primer set drove a first-round RT-PCR of the TCR CDR3. One entry per CDR3 protein results from TCRdb running MiXCR on the multiplex PCR reads. The sample records 500,000 to 650,000 distinct CDR3 sequences, roughly 14% being singletons. Subjects with ophthalmopathy showed a Clinical Activity Score no lower than 3, a NOSPECS grade no lower than 4, and a duration shorter than 3 months. This CDR3 has 15 residues. Germline V gives CDR1 SGHRS, CDR2 YFSETQ. V was shortened by 3 bases and J by 7 bases, with 17 bases between the two germline ends. This clonotype has a count of ten or more. Its antigen is not identified.

The chain employs TRBV5-1 and TRBJ2-1; D not resolved. Sequencing used blood. This receptor was identified in a woman aged 50 to 60 with Graves' ophthalmopathy. As DNA, the CDR3 is TGCGCCAGCAGCTCCCGTCGGCTAGAGGCAAATGAGCAGTTCTTC. Translated: CASSSRRLEANEQFF.